This TCR beta chain was found in a study of CD8 T cells in Susac syndrome. Random hexamers were used to reverse transcribe 0.5 to 1 ug of RNA. Amplification of TCR beta CDR3 by immunoSEQ multiplex PCR spanned 54 Vbeta and 13 Jbeta. MiXCR, run by TCRdb on the immunoSEQ multiplex PCR reads, gives a single entry per CDR3 protein. Of around 230,000 distinct CDR3 sequences detected, almost 97% appear once; the ten largest clones hold less than 0.11%. Patients with Susac syndrome met diagnostic criteria that were recently defined for definite or probable disease. Bulk CD8+ and CD4+ cells came from magnetic negative isolation; CD8+ TEMRA by FACS. J was trimmed by 1 base and V by 6 bases; bases with no gene match: 11. Germline-derived CDR1 and CDR2 are DFQATT and SNEGSKA (reference sequence). CDR3 length equals 15 residues.

The chain carries TRBV20-1 and TRBJ1-1; 7 bases agree with TRBD1. The source of this sequence is a human donor with Susac syndrome. Material: CD4+ T cells from PBMCs. CDR3 sequence: CSASVPTGTNTEAFF. CDR3 sequence (DNA): TGCAGTGCCTCAGTTCCGACAGGGACGAACACTGAAGCTTTCTTT.